Below, 15 T cell receptor beta chains from the same sample are listed, as sequenced in a study of response to subunit inactivated influenza vaccine (dated by TCRdb to 2016 to 2018). Libraries came from RT-PCR. Data came from an Illumina HiSeq 2500. The public reads were run again by TCRdb, first through fastp at Q25 and then through MiXCR, and only productive beta chains were kept. Each entry is one CDR3 protein sequence, shown with its most common DNA and genes. This sample lists some 570,000 distinct CDR3 sequences; around 11% were detected once. The ten most abundant clones make up around 10% of the sample. These records were also assigned to another study, of T cells expressing NK-cell markers. The second investigation adds: 5'RACE template switching, by which a universal primer site and unique molecular identifiers were added, was used to make TCR beta cDNA libraries.

Sequenced material: PBMCs from blood, taken on the day of vaccination. The receptors come from a man aged 50 to 60 who received an inactivated influenza vaccine. Donor details come from another sample of the same person, matched by shared clones.

The V and J genes are TRBV2 and TRBJ2-2, with 10 nucleotides matching TRBD2. Germline CDR1 reads SNHLY; CDR2 reads FYNNEI. The V segment lost 8 bases and the J segment 4 bases; nucleotides outside the gene matches: 10. The CDR3 totals 16 residues. In DNA, the CDR3 is TGTGCCAGCCTAGCTAGCGGGAGATCCGGCACCGGGGAGCTGTTTTTT. Translated: CASLASGRSGTGELFF.

This clonotype was seen more than once but under ten times. The chain couples TRBV24-1 to TRBJ2-1; D is perhaps TRBD1 or TRBD2 (5 bases each). CDR1 is KGHDR, CDR2 SFDVKD, per germline. Trimming removed 5 bases at V and 5 bases at J, with 18 bases between. The CDR3 runs 16 residues. CDR3 in amino acids: CATSGASRGAHNEQFF. The CDR3 bases are TGTGCCACCAGTGGGGCCAGCAGAGGGGCCCACAATGAGCAGTTCTTC.

V and J are TRBV20-1 and TRBJ1-2; TRBD1 might be the D (5 bases). The CDR3 is 13 amino acids. V lost 3 bases, J lost 6 bases, and 14 bases lay in between. CDR1 DFQATT and CDR2 SNEGSKA come from the germline V gene (reference sequence). CDR3 protein: CSARDTLGHGYTF. The CDR3 region has the DNA TGCAGTGCTAGGGACACTTTGGGACATGGCTACACCTTC.

This clonotype was counted many times. The chain combines TRBV28 with TRBJ2-1; 14 bases map to TRBD2. V lost 5 bases and J lost 8; bases outside the gene matches: 8. CDR1 and CDR2 (germline): MDHEN, SYDVKM. The CDR3 contains 16 residues. The CDR3 spells CASSNTGLAGAYEQFF. The CDR3 nucleotides read TGTGCCAGCAGTAACACGGGACTAGCGGGAGCGTATGAGCAGTTCTTC.

The rearrangement links TRBV7-9 to TRBJ2-2; a weak D match, TRBD1 (6 bases). Deletions cut 6 bases from V and 0 bases from J, with 17 bases between. This CDR3 is built from 17 residues. The germline V gene encodes CDR1 SEHNR and CDR2 FQNEAQ (reference sequence). In DNA, the CDR3 is TGTGCCAGCAGGCCCCGCCCAGGGGACGCGAACACCGGGGAGCTGTTTTTT. The encoded protein is CASRPRPGDANTGELFF.

V and J are TRBV19 and TRBJ2-5, with D possibly matching TRBD1 (5 bases). The CDR3 loop spans 13 amino acids. Trimming cost V 5 bases and J 2 bases, with 9 bases left between them. Germline lookup yields CDR1 LNHDA and CDR2 SQIVND (reference sequence). The CDR3 bases are TGTGCCAGTAGTCGGAACAGGCAAGAGACCCAGTACTTC. This codes for CASSRNRQETQYF.

This clonotype has a handful of counts. The chain carries TRBV12-3 or TRBV12-4 and TRBJ2-3, with unresolved D. Trimming pared 8 bases from V and 0 bases from J, leaving 9 bases between. The CDR3 consists of 13 residues. The CDR3 coding sequence is TGTGCCAGCCAAAAGACTAGCACAGATACGCAGTATTTT. Amino acids: CASQKTSTDTQYF.

The chain uses TRBV5-4 and TRBJ2-1, with TRBD2 identical over 8 bases. The CDR3 is 16 residues long. Germline-derived CDR1 and CDR2 are SGHNT and YYREEE (reference sequence). Trimming removed 0 bases from V and 9 bases from J; junction bases left unmatched: 11. The CDR3 DNA reads as TGTGCCAGCAGCTTGGGTTCGGGGAGCGGGAGATTTGAGCAGTTCTTC. Protein product: CASSLGSGSGRFEQFF.

This clonotype was recorded at least ten times. The rearrangement joins TRBV10-3 to TRBJ1-5; D perhaps matches TRBD1 (5 bases). Germline loops: CDR1 ENHRY, CDR2 SYGVKD. V lost 0 bases, J lost 6 bases, and 9 bases lay in between. This CDR3 has 14 residues. For the CDR3, the DNA is TGTGCCATCAGTGAGTCCGGGGGGAGTCAGCCCCAGCATTTT. This translates into CAISESGGSQPQHF.

The rearrangement links TRBV20-1 to TRBJ1-5; D gene unclear. The V end lost 3 bases, the J end lost 6 bases, and 12 bases lay between the germline ends. This CDR3 spans 13 amino acids. CDR1 and CDR2 (germline): DFQATT, SNEGSKA (reference sequence). The CDR3 sequence is CSARTGVGQPQHF. Here the CDR3 DNA reads TGCAGTGCTAGGACTGGGGTTGGTCAGCCCCAGCATTTT.

The DNA for the CDR3 is TGTGCCAGCAGTTTCGAGGGACAGGGTAACTACGAGCAGTACTTC. Protein product: CASSFEGQGNYEQYF. This chain joins TRBV12-3 or TRBV12-4 and TRBJ2-7, with TRBD1 matching over 9 bases. This CDR3 has 15 amino acids. Trimming removed 3 bases from V and 3 bases from J; junction bases left unmatched: 6.

The chain has TRBV6-5 and TRBJ2-1; D not certain. Between the trimmed V and J ends, which lost 0 bases and 3 bases, there was a span of 12 bases. The CDR3 totals 16 residues. From germline, CDR1 is MNHEY and CDR2 SVGAGI. CDR3: CASSYSSFRIYNEQFF. Here the CDR3 DNA reads TGTGCCAGCAGTTACTCGAGTTTCAGGATCTACAATGAGCAGTTCTTC.

This clonotype was recorded a few times. The chain joins TRBV14 to TRBJ2-4; D remains unclear. V was trimmed by 2 bases and J by 1 base, leaving 12 bases between them. This CDR3 is built from 16 residues. Germline-derived CDR1 and CDR2 are SGHDN and FVKESK. The CDR3 protein is CASSQSAQLAKNIQYF. CDR3 DNA sequence: TGTGCCAGCAGCCAATCCGCACAATTGGCCAAAAACATTCAGTACTTC.

This chain connects TRBV7-9 to TRBJ1-2; no clear D. Germline values: CDR1 SEHNR, CDR2 FQNEAQ (reference sequence). The CDR3 runs to 15 residues. V lost 4 bases, J lost 3 bases, and 15 bases lay in between. The CDR3 here is CASSSRWGVDYGYTF. DNA for the CDR3: TGTGCCAGCAGCTCAAGGTGGGGAGTGGACTATGGCTACACCTTC.

This clonotype was detected only a few times. The J gene is TRBJ2-7, the V gene TRBV27; D ambiguous. The CDR3 totals 14 residues. The germline CDR1 and CDR2 sequences are MNHEY and SMNVEV (reference sequence). The V and J ends lost 2 bases and 0 bases respectively, with 8 bases between them. The CDR3 DNA is TGTGCCAGCAGTTTAGACTCTTACTCCTACGAGCAGTACTTC. As protein: CASSLDSYSYEQYF.